The source of this T cell receptor (beta chain) is a study of shared clonotypes between healthy human individuals. Produced via immunoSEQ multiplex PCR; TCRdb's table is partial and in-frame only. The data show 550,000 to 750,000 clones, with around 92% seen just once and 24% held by the top ten. The CDR3 consists of 12 residues. The germline V gene has CDR1 SEHNR and CDR2 FQNEAQ (reference sequence). Trimming removed 4 bases at V and 14 bases at J, with 15 bases between. The naive CD8 population came from CD45RO-negative cells selected for CCR7, without terminally differentiated effector memory CD45RA+ cells.

This chain joins TRBV7-9 and TRBJ2-1; maybe TRBD2 (6 bases). The source material was naive CD8+ T cells sorted from blood. The sequence derives from a man between 25 and 39 years old in good health. The CDR3 DNA reads as TGTGCCAGCAGCTCAGGGACTCCGTGGAAGTTCTTC. This codes for CASSSGTPWKFF.